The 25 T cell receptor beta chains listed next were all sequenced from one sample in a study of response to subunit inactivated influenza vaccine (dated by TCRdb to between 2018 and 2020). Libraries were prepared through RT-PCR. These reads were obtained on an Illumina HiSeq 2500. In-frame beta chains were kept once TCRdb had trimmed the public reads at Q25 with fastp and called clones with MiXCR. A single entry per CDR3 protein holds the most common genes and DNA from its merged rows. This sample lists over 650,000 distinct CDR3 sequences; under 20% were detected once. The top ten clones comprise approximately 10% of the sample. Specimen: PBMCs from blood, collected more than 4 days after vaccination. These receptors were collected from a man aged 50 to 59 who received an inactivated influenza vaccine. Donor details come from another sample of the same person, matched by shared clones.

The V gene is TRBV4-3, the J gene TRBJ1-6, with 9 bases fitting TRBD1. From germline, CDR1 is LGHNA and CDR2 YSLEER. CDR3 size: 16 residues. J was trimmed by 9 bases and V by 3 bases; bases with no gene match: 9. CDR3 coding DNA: TGCGCCAGCAGCCAGGCAACGGGACAGGGACGTTCACCCCTCCACTTT. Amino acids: CASSQATGQGRSPLHF.

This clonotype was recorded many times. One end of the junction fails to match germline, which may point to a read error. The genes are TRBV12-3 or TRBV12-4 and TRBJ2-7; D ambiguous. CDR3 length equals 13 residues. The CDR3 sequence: CASSLALSQSRFF. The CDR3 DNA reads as TGTGCCAGCAGTTTAGCGCTTAGCCAATCCCGTTTCTTC.

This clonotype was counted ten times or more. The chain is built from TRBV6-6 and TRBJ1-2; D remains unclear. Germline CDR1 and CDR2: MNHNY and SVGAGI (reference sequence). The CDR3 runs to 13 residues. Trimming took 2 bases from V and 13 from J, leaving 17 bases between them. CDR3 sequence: CASSYTPDAGPTF. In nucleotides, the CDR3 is TGTGCCAGCAGTTACACCCCAGACGCCGGCCCCACCTTC.

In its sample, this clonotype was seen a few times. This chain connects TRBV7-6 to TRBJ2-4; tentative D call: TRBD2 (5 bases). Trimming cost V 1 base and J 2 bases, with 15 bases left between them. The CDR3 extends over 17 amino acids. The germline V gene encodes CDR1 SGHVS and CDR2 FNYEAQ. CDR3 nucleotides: TGTGCCAGCAGCTTAGGGTTGCCCCGGGATTCCAAAAACATTCAGTACTTC. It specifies CASSLGLPRDSKNIQYF.

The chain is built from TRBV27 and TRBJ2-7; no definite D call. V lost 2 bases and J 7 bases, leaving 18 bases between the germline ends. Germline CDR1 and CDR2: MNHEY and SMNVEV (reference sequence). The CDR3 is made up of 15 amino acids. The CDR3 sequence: CASSLSWGVMNEQYF. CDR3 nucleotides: TGTGCCAGCAGTTTAAGCTGGGGTGTTATGAATGAGCAGTACTTC.

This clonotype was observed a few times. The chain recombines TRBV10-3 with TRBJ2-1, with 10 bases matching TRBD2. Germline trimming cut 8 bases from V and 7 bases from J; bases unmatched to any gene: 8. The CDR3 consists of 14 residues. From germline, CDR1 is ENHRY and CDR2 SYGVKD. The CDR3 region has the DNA TGTGCCATCCAATGGACTAGCGGTTGGAATGAGCAGTTCTTC. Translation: CAIQWTSGWNEQFF.

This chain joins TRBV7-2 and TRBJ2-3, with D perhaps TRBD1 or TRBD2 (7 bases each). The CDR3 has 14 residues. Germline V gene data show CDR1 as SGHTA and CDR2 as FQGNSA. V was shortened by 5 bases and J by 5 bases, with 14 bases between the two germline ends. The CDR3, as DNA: TGTGCCAGCAGCCAGGGGGGGTATGGAGATACGCAGTATTTT. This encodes CASSQGGYGDTQYF.

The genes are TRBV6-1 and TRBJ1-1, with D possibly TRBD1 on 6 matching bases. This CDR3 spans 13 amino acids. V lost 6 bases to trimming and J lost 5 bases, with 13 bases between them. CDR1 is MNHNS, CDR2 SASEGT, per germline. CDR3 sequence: CASSPDRWTEAFF. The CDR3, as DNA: TGTGCCAGCAGCCCGGACAGATGGACTGAAGCTTTCTTT.

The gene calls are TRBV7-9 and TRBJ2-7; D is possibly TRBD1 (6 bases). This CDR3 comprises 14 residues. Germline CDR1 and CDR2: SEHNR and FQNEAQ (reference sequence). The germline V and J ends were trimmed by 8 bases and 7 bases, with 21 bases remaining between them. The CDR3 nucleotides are TGTGCCAGCCGCCCCCCGGGACAATGGATGGAGCAGTACTTC. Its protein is CASRPPGQWMEQYF.

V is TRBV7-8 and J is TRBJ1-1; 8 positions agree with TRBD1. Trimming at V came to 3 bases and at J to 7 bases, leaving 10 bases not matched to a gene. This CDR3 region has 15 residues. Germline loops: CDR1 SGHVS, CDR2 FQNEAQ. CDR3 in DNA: TGTGCCAGCAGCTTGGCAGGGGGCGCTTATAATGAAGCTTTCTTT. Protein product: CASSLAGGAYNEAFF. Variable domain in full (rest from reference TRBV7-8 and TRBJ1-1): GAGVSQSPRYKVAKRGQDVALRCDPISGHVSLFWYQQALGQGPEFLTYFQNEAQLDKSGLPSDRFFAERPEGSVSTLKIQRTQQEDSAVYLCASSLAGGAYNEAFFGQGTRLTVV.

The CDR3 DNA is TGTGCCAGCAGCCAAGATATGGTAACACACTACGAGCAGTACTTC. Residues: CASSQDMVTHYEQYF. The genes are TRBV3-1 and TRBJ2-7; no clear D. CDR3 length: 15 residues. Deletions cut 0 bases from V and 3 bases from J, with 12 bases between. Per germline, CDR1 LGHDT and CDR2 YNNKEL (reference sequence).

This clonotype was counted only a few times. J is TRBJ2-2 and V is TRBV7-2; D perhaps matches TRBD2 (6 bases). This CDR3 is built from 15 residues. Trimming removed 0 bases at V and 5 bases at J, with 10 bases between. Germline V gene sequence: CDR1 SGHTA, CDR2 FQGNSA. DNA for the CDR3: TGTGCCAGCAGCTTAGCGCGAGGGAGGACCGGGGAGCTGTTTTTT. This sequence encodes CASSLARGRTGELFF.

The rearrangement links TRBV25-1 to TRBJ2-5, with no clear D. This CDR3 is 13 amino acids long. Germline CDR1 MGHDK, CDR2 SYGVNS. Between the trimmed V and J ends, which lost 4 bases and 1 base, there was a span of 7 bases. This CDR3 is CASSGATQETQYF. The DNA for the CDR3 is TGTGCCAGCAGTGGCGCGACCCAAGAGACCCAGTACTTC. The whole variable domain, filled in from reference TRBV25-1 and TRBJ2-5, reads EADIYQTPRYLVIGTGKKITLECSQTMGHDKMYWYQQDPGMELHLIHYSYGVNSTEKGDLSSESTVSRIRTEHFPLTLESARPSHTSQYLCASSGATQETQYFGPGTRLLVL.

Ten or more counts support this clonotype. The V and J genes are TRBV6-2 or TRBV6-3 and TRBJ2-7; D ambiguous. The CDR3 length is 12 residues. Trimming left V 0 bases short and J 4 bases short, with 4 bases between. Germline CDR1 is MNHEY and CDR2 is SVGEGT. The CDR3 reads CASSYSRYEQYF. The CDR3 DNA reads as TGTGCCAGCAGTTACTCCCGATACGAGCAGTACTTC.

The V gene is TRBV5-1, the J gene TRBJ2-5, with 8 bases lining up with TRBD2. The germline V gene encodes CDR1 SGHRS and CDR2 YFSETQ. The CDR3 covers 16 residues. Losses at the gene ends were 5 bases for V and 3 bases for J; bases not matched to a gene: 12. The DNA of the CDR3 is TGCGCCAGCAGGCCCGGGCTGGGTAGCGGGGAAGAGACCCAGTACTTC. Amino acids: CASRPGLGSGEETQYF. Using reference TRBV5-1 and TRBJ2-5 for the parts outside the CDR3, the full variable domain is KAGVTQTPRYLIKTRGQQVTLSCSPISGHRSVSWYQQTPGQGLQFLFEYFSETQRNKGNFPGRFSGRQFSNSRSEMNVSTLELGDSALYLCASRPGLGSGEETQYFGPGTRLLVL.

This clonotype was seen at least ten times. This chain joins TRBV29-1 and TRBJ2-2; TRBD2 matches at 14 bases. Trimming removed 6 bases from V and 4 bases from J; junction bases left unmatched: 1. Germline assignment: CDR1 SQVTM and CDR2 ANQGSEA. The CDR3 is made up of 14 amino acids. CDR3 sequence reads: CSVGLAGGTGELFF. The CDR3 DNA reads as TGCAGCGTCGGACTAGCGGGGGGCACCGGGGAGCTGTTTTTT.

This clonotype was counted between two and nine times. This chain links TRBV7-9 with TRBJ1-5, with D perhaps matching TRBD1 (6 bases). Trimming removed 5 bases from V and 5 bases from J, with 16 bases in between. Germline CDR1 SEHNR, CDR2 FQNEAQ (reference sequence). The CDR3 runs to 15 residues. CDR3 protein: CASSRAGRGYQPQHF. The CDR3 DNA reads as TGTGCCAGCAGCCGAGCGGGCAGGGGCTATCAGCCCCAGCATTTT. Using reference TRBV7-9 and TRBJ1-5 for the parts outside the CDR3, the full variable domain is DTGVSQNPRHKITKRGQNVTFRCDPISEHNRLYWYRQTLGQGPEFLTYFQNEAQLEKSRLLSDRFSAERPKGSFSTLEIQRTEQGDSAMYLCASSRAGRGYQPQHFGDGTRLSIL.

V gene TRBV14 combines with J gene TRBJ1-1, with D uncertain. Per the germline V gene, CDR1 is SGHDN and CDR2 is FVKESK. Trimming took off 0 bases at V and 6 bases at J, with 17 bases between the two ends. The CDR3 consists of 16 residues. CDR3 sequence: CASSQDTIGIYAEAFF. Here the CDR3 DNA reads TGTGCCAGCAGCCAAGATACGATCGGTATTTACGCTGAAGCTTTCTTT.

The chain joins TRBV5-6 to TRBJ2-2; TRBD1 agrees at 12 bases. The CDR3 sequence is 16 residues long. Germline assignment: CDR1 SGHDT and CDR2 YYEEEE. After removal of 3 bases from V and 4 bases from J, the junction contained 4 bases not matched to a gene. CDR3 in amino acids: CASSWGQGAVTGELFF. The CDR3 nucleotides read TGTGCCAGCAGCTGGGGACAGGGGGCTGTCACCGGGGAGCTGTTTTTT.

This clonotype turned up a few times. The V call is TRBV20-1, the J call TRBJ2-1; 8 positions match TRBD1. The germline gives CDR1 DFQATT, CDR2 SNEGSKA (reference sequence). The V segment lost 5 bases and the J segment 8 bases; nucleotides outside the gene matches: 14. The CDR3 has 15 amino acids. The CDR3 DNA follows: TGCAGTGCTCCCCGGCCGGACAGGGCCAGCGATGAGCAGTTCTTC. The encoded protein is CSAPRPDRASDEQFF.

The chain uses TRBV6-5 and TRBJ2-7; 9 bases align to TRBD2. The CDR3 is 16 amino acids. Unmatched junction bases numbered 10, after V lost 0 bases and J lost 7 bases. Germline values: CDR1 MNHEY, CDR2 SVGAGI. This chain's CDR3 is CASSYSPGTSRVEQYF. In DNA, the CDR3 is TGTGCCAGCAGTTACTCTCCGGGGACTAGCCGTGTGGAGCAGTACTTC.

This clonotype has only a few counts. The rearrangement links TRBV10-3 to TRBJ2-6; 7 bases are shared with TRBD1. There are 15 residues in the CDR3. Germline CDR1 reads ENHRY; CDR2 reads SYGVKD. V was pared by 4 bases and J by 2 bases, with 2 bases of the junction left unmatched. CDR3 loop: CAISGQGPGANVLTF. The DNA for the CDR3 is TGTGCCATCAGTGGACAGGGACCTGGGGCCAACGTCCTGACTTTC.

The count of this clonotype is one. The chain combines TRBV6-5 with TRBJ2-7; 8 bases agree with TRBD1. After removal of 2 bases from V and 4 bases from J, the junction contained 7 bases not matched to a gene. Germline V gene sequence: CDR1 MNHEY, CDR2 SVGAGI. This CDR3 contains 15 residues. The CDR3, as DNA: TGTGCCAGCAGTTACAGTCGGACAGGGAATTACGAGCAGTACTTC. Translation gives CASSYSRTGNYEQYF.

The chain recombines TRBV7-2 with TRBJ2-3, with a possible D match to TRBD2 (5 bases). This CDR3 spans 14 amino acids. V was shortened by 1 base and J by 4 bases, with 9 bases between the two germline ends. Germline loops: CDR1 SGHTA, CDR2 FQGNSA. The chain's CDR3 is CASSLEGEADTQYF. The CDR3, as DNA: TGTGCCAGCAGCTTAGAGGGAGAGGCAGATACGCAGTATTTT.

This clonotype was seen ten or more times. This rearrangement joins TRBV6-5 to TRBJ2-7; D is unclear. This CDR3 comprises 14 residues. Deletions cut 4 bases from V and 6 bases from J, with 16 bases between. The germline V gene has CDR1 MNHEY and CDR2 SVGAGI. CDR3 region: CASSLAIKGTEQYF. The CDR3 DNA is TGTGCCAGCAGTTTGGCTATTAAGGGTACCGAGCAGTACTTC.